The 29 T cell receptor beta chains below all came from one sample that was sequenced in a study of blood T cells in healthy people across ages. Alongside a J-beta primer mix, a sample-barcoded 5' primer served in a second PCR lasting about 7 to 11 cycles. TCRdb re-called the 5' RACE reads through MiXCR, storing one row per CDR3 protein. The table lists roughly 800,000 distinct CDR3 sequences, 58% of them singletons. The sequenced sample was blood. The receptors here all came from a man under 40 in good health.

The sample holds many counts of this clonotype. The CDR3 protein is CASSFGLAEKQYF. The DNA of the CDR3 is TGTGCCAGCAGCTTCGGACTAGCGGAGAAGCAGTACTTC. This sequence joins TRBV7-9 and TRBJ2-7; 10 bases are shared with TRBD2. The CDR3 loop spans 13 amino acids. Germline assignment: CDR1 SEHNR and CDR2 FQNEAQ (reference sequence). With V trimmed by 3 bases and J by 8 bases, 4 bases remained unmatched.

This clonotype appeared many times. This chain uses TRBV4-2 with TRBJ2-3; 8 nucleotides agree with TRBD2. The CDR3 extends over 19 amino acids. CDR1 and CDR2 (germline): LGHNA, YNFKEQ. The V segment lost 0 bases and the J segment 3 bases; nucleotides outside the gene matches: 14. CDR3 protein: CASSQETASGSTRTDTQYF. CDR3 in DNA: TGTGCCAGCAGCCAAGAGACGGCTAGCGGGTCGACTCGAACAGATACGCAGTATTTT.

The chain combines TRBV6-5 with TRBJ2-5; D is perhaps TRBD1 or TRBD2 (5 bases each). CDR1 and CDR2 from the germline V gene are MNHEY and SVGAGI. V lost 2 bases, J lost 4 bases, and 14 bases lay in between. This CDR3 comprises 15 residues. CDR3 protein: CASSYRDGLRETQYF. CDR3 sequence (DNA): TGTGCCAGCAGTTACCGGGACGGGTTAAGAGAGACCCAGTACTTC.

This chain uses TRBV9 with TRBJ2-3, with a tentative D call TRBD2 (6 bases). CDR1 is SGDLS and CDR2 is YYNGEE in the germline V gene. Trimming stripped 4 bases from V and 5 bases from J, with 14 bases between. The CDR3 has 14 amino acids. CDR3 DNA sequence: TGTGCCAGCAGCCCGGTGGGGGGTGGAGATACGCAGTATTTT. Its translation is CASSPVGGGDTQYF.

The rearrangement joins TRBV20-1 to TRBJ2-1, with D perhaps matching TRBD2 (5 bases). From germline, CDR1 is DFQATT and CDR2 SNEGSKA (reference sequence). The germline V and J ends were trimmed by 5 bases and 5 bases, with 19 bases remaining between them. This CDR3 comprises 15 residues. CDR3 bases: TGCAGTGCTGCGCGGTGGAGCGGAACTAACAATGAGCAGTTCTTC. It encodes CSAARWSGTNNEQFF.

This clonotype occurred a few times. V usage is TRBV20-1 and J usage is TRBJ2-3; TRBD2 aligns across 8 bases. The CDR3 has 16 amino acids. CDR1 and CDR2 from the germline V gene are DFQATT and SNEGSKA (reference sequence). The junction had 6 bases not matched to a gene; V was cut back by 0 bases and J by 1 base. In DNA form, the CDR3 reads TGCAGTGCTAGAGAGGGGTACGGGGGGGGCACAGATACGCAGTATTTT. Its protein product is CSAREGYGGGTDTQYF.

The V call is TRBV7-2, the J call TRBJ1-1, with TRBD1 matching over 9 bases. Germline trimming cut 1 base from V and 11 bases from J; bases unmatched to any gene: 5. The CDR3 is 13 residues long. Per the germline V gene, CDR1 is SGHTA and CDR2 is FQGNSA. The DNA of the CDR3 is TGTGCCAGCAGCTTAGAGGGGACAGGGAATGCTTTCTTT. Translating gives CASSLEGTGNAFF.

This clonotype has only a few counts. V usage is TRBV20-1 and J usage is TRBJ1-1; TRBD1 matches at 7 bases. Trimming at V came to 6 bases and at J to 3 bases, leaving 10 bases not matched to a gene. This CDR3 contains 14 residues. CDR1 is DFQATT, CDR2 SNEGSKA, per germline (reference sequence). The CDR3 protein is CSARPQGSDTEAFF. As DNA, the CDR3 is TGCAGTGCCCGTCCACAGGGGTCGGACACTGAAGCTTTCTTT.

Here the CDR3 DNA reads TGCAGTGCTAGAGACCCCACTAGCGGGAGGGCCAATGAGCAGTTCTTC. Translation: CSARDPTSGRANEQFF. This chain connects TRBV20-1 to TRBJ2-1; TRBD2 agrees at 13 bases. Germline CDR1 and CDR2: DFQATT and SNEGSKA (reference sequence). J lost 6 bases, V lost 0 bases, and 5 bases had no gene match. This CDR3 is built from 16 residues.

This clonotype was counted a few times. V gene TRBV5-1 combines with J gene TRBJ1-1; 8 bases align to TRBD1. Per the germline V gene, CDR1 is SGHRS and CDR2 is YFSETQ. The CDR3 is 17 amino acids. J was trimmed by 4 bases and V by 3 bases; bases with no gene match: 14. CDR3 DNA: TGCGCCAGCAGCTATACAGCCAGACAGGGGAGGGGCACTGAAGCTTTCTTT. The encoded protein is CASSYTARQGRGTEAFF.

The rearrangement links TRBV7-9 to TRBJ2-5; TRBD2 agrees at 11 bases. V dropped 1 base and J dropped 11; count of bases not matched to a gene: 12. CDR1 is SEHNR and CDR2 is FQNEAQ in the germline V gene (reference sequence). The CDR3 contains 16 residues. CDR3 protein: CASSLVLAGAPNEQYF. In nucleotides, the CDR3 is TGTGCCAGCAGCTTAGTACTAGCGGGGGCTCCCAATGAGCAGTACTTC.

V is TRBV6-2 or TRBV6-3 and J is TRBJ2-3; 7 bases fit TRBD2. CDR1 is MNHEY, CDR2 SVGEGT, per germline. The ends lost 6 bases at V and 4 bases at J; junction bases unmatched: 7. CDR3 size: 14 residues. CDR3 DNA: TGTGCCAGCAGACGAGGACTAGGATCAGATACGCAGTATTTT. Protein: CASRRGLGSDTQYF.

The V gene is TRBV24-1, the J gene TRBJ2-1, with 9 positions matching TRBD1. The trim removed 4 bases at V and 4 bases at J, leaving 1 base unmatched. From germline, CDR1 is KGHDR and CDR2 SFDVKD. The CDR3 runs 14 residues. CDR3 bases: TGTGCCACCAGTGAGGACAGGGGATACAATGAGCAGTTCTTC. It yields the protein CATSEDRGYNEQFF.

In its sample, this clonotype was seen once. The CDR3 protein is CAGGDRMNYGYTF. The CDR3 nucleotides read TGTGCCGGGGGGGACAGGATGAACTATGGCTACACCTTC. The gene calls are TRBV7-2 and TRBJ1-2, with 8 bases matching TRBD1. Germline-derived CDR1 and CDR2 are SGHTA and FQGNSA. The CDR3 runs 13 residues. Germline trimming cut 11 bases from V and 2 bases from J; bases unmatched to any gene: 7.

The rearrangement joins TRBV6-6 to TRBJ1-2; TRBD1 agrees at 9 bases. The germline gives CDR1 MNHNY, CDR2 SVGAGI (reference sequence). The CDR3 runs 12 residues. Germline trimming cut 7 bases from V and 8 bases from J; bases unmatched to any gene: 5. The CDR3 bases are TGTGCCAGCATCACAGGGGGCTCGGGCTACACCTTC. Its translation: CASITGGSGYTF.

This chain joins TRBV28 and TRBJ2-7; D perhaps matches TRBD2 (5 bases). V was pared by 9 bases and J by 5 bases, with 8 bases between. The CDR3 covers 10 residues. CDR1 and CDR2 from the germline V gene are MDHEN and SYDVKM. The DNA of the CDR3 is TGTGCCAGTGAGGGAGACGAGCAGTACTTC. Translating it yields CASEGDEQYF.

The sample holds one count of this clonotype. The chain joins TRBV27 to TRBJ2-5; 7 bases match TRBD2. The CDR3 is 14 amino acids. With 8 bases clipped from V and 2 bases from J, the junction kept 8 bases outside the gene matches. Germline lookup yields CDR1 MNHEY and CDR2 SMNVEV (reference sequence). The CDR3: CASQDTGGQETQYF. The CDR3 coding sequence is TGTGCCAGCCAAGATACGGGGGGACAAGAGACCCAGTACTTC.

V is TRBV20-1 and J is TRBJ2-5; no firm D call. The V end lost 1 base, the J end lost 5 bases, and 17 bases lay between the germline ends. The V gene's germline CDR1 is DFQATT and CDR2 SNEGSKA (reference sequence). The CDR3 extends over 15 amino acids. As DNA, the CDR3 is TGCAGTGCTAGAGTCCTTTTTGAAGGCGGCGAGACCCAGTACTTC. Protein sequence: CSARVLFEGGETQYF.

The chain joins TRBV28 to TRBJ1-2, with TRBD1 identical over 7 bases. The CDR3 extends over 13 amino acids. Trimming at V came to 6 bases and at J to 1 base, leaving 2 bases not matched to a gene. CDR1 MDHEN and CDR2 SYDVKM come from the germline V gene. The CDR3 nucleotides are TGTGCCAGCAGACAGGGGATTAACTATGGCTACACCTTC. It is translated as CASRQGINYGYTF.

The chain has TRBV6-2 or TRBV6-3 and TRBJ2-1; D gene ambiguous. CDR3 length: 9 amino acids. Trimming stripped 7 bases from V and 8 bases from J, with 3 bases between. Germline CDR1 is MNHEY and CDR2 is SVGEGT. CDR3 residues: CASMYEQFF. The CDR3 DNA sequence: TGTGCCAGCATGTATGAGCAGTTCTTC.

V and J are TRBV5-8 and TRBJ2-3; D call uncertain. The germline V gene has CDR1 SGHTS and CDR2 YDEGEE. The CDR3 consists of 14 residues. V was clipped by 2 bases and J by 4 bases, with 11 bases between them. CDR3 sequence (DNA): TGTGCCAGCAGCTTAGCTGACCAGGCAGATACGCAGTATTTT. Its translation: CASSLADQADTQYF.

About this clonotype itself: An end of the junction differs from the germline gene, which may be a read error. The chain is built from TRBV2 and TRBJ2-4, with 8 bases aligning to TRBD2. Germline lookup yields CDR1 SNHLY and CDR2 FYNNEI. The CDR3 has 14 residues. CDR3 protein: CTSSTTSEKNIQYF. CDR3 DNA sequence: TGTACCAGCAGCACGACTAGCGAGAAAAACATTCAGTACTTC.

This chain joins TRBV20-1 and TRBJ2-5; 12 positions agree with TRBD1. Per germline, CDR1 DFQATT and CDR2 SNEGSKA (reference sequence). This CDR3 has 15 residues. The junction had 8 bases not matched to a gene; V was cut back by 3 bases and J by 6 bases. The CDR3: CSASSGTGGLKTQYF. In DNA form, the CDR3 reads TGCAGTGCTAGCTCCGGGACAGGGGGCTTAAAGACCCAGTACTTC.

The genes are TRBV7-9 and TRBJ2-7; D is unresolved. V was cut by 6 bases and J by 3 bases, with 18 bases left in between. The CDR3 runs 15 residues. Germline values: CDR1 SEHNR, CDR2 FQNEAQ (reference sequence). The CDR3 bases are TGTGCCAGCAGTCCTATGGCACTATTAGGCTACGAGCAGTACTTC. This codes for CASSPMALLGYEQYF.

In regard to this clonotype: A much larger clone is a single base away; this may be a read error. The rearrangement uses TRBV3-1 and TRBJ2-7, with 10 bases fitting TRBD2. The CDR3 length is 14 residues. V lost 11 bases to trimming and J lost 6 bases; unmatched junction nucleotides: 13. Germline CDR1 reads LGHDT; CDR2 reads YNNKEL (reference sequence). The CDR3 here is CAGTQDLAGVEQYF. The CDR3, as DNA: TGTGCCGGCACCCAGGACCTAGCGGGAGTCGAGCAGTACTTC.

The CDR3 region has the DNA TGCAGTGCTTCAATCCCGGGACTCAAACACCGGGAGCTGTTTTTT. Translation: CSASIPGLKHRELFF. The chain employs TRBV20-1 and TRBJ2-2, with D perhaps matching TRBD2 (6 bases). The CDR3 extends over 15 amino acids. V lost 5 bases, J lost 9 bases, and 22 bases lay in between. Per the germline V gene, CDR1 is DFQATT and CDR2 is SNEGSKA (reference sequence).

The genes are TRBV2 and TRBJ2-5; possibly TRBD1 for D (6 bases). From germline, CDR1 is SNHLY and CDR2 FYNNEI. Between the trimmed V and J ends, which lost 6 bases and 7 bases, there was a span of 21 bases. CDR3 length: 15 amino acids. CDR3 in amino acids: CASSPIRGEGGTQYF. Written as DNA, the CDR3 is TGTGCCAGCAGCCCCATACGAGGGGAAGGGGGGACCCAGTACTTC.

This rearrangement joins TRBV27 to TRBJ2-4; 11 nucleotides align to TRBD2. Germline values: CDR1 MNHEY, CDR2 SMNVEV (reference sequence). The CDR3 consists of 19 residues. V shed 8 bases, J shed 0 bases, and the junction held 15 bases outside the gene matches. CDR3 region: CASRRTGTSGVLAKNIQYF. CDR3 sequence (DNA): TGTGCCAGCCGACGCACCGGGACTAGCGGAGTCCTAGCCAAAAACATTCAGTACTTC.

V and J are TRBV9 and TRBJ2-7, with D possibly being TRBD2 (5 bases). This CDR3 spans 14 amino acids. Germline V lookup: CDR1 SGDLS, CDR2 YYNGEE. V was clipped by 4 bases and J by 3 bases, with 14 bases between them. Written as DNA, the CDR3 is TGTGCCAGCAGCCCCCGGGATTCCCTCTACGAGCAGTACTTC. Amino acid sequence: CASSPRDSLYEQYF.